This T cell receptor (beta chain) is from a study of blood T cell repertoires in COVID-19. Study at large: Collection of acute and convalescent COVID-19 samples took place in the United States, Italy and Spain.

Profiled with immunoSEQ multiplex PCR; TCRdb holds only in-frame clones, not every one. The sample consists of roughly 250,000 clones, approximately 90% of them appearing once. Participants were placed into cohorts based on the clinical history they reported. V shed 2 bases and J 8 bases; nucleotides not matched to a gene: 7. The CDR3 extends over 15 amino acids. The germline CDR1 and CDR2 sequences are SGHRS and YFSETQ. Sequencing input: PBMCs or T cells enriched from blood (not recorded which). The clonotype was recovered from a woman aged 25 to 39 with acute COVID-19. The gene calls are TRBV5-1 and TRBJ1-6; 7 nucleotides align to TRBD1. In DNA form, the CDR3 reads TGCGCCAGCAGCTTTGGGACAGCGGCAGATTCACCCCTCCACTTT. This codes for CASSFGTAADSPLHF.